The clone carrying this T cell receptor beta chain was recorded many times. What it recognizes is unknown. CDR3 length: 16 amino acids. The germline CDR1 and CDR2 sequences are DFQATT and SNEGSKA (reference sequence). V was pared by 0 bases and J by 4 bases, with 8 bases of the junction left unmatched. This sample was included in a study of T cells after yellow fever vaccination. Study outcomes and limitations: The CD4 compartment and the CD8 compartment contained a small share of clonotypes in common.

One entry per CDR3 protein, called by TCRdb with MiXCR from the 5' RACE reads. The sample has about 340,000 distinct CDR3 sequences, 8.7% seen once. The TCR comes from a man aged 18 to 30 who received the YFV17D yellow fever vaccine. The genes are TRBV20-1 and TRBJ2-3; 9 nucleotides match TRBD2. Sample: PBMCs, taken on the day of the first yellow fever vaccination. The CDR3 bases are TGCAGTGCTAGAGATATAGCTAGCGGGGATGCAGATACGCAGTATTTT. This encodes CSARDIASGDADTQYF.